The 21 T cell receptor beta chains in this list originate from one sample, sequenced in a study of cytomegalovirus exposure and HLA in healthy donors. The PCR made use of 60 Vbeta and 13 Jbeta primers. The assay was immunoSEQ multiplex PCR, and TCRdb's table has in-frame clones only and misses some. The sample includes 150,000 to 200,000 clones, about 88% of them seen just once. Sequenced sample: PBMCs. These receptors originate from a woman aged 18-30 years in good health and CMV-seronegative.

The chain employs TRBV29-1 and TRBJ1-4; a weak D match, TRBD1 (6 bases). The CDR3 loop spans 14 amino acids. From germline, CDR1 is SQVTM and CDR2 ANQGSEA. V was clipped by 5 bases and J by 8 bases, with 18 bases between them. Here the CDR3 DNA reads TGCAGCGTTCAGAGGGGAGGGGGTAGCGAAAAACTGTTTTTT. It specifies CSVQRGGGSEKLFF.

This rearrangement joins TRBV7-9 to TRBJ1-6, with a weak D call TRBD1 (5 bases). The V end was cut by 6 bases, the J end by 4 bases, with 10 bases between. The CDR3 runs to 14 residues. CDR1 SEHNR and CDR2 FQNEAQ come from the germline V gene (reference sequence). The CDR3 reads CASRPGQYNSPLHF. CDR3 DNA: TGTGCCAGCAGACCCGGACAATATAATTCACCCCTCCACTTT. The full variable domain, its missing parts supplied by reference TRBV7-9 and TRBJ1-6, is DTGVSQNPRHKITKRGQNVTFRCDPISEHNRLYWYRQTLGQGPEFLTYFQNEAQLEKSRLLSDRFSAERPKGSFSTLEIQRTEQGDSAMYLCASRPGQYNSPLHFGNGTRLTVT.

This chain links TRBV2 with TRBJ1-3; tentative D call: TRBD1 (6 bases). The CDR3 is 15 amino acids. V shed 6 bases and J shed 0 bases, with 12 bases lying between them. Germline values: CDR1 SNHLY, CDR2 FYNNEI. This chain's CDR3 is CASSQQGLSGNTIYF. Here the CDR3 DNA reads TGTGCCAGCAGCCAACAGGGCCTCTCTGGAAACACCATATATTTT.

CDR3 protein: CASSLTEYEQYF. As DNA, the CDR3 is TGTGCCAGCAGTTTAACTGAATACGAGCAGTACTTC. The chain couples TRBV28 to TRBJ2-7; D is ambiguous. V shed 2 bases and J shed 4 bases, with 6 bases lying between them. The V gene's germline CDR1 is MDHEN and CDR2 SYDVKM. The CDR3 sequence is 12 residues long.

The rearrangement links TRBV4-1 to TRBJ2-7; tentative D call: TRBD1 (6 bases). The V end was cut by 2 bases, the J end by 7 bases, with 12 bases between. Germline assignment: CDR1 MGHRA and CDR2 YSYEKL. The CDR3 totals 13 residues. The CDR3 DNA follows: TGCGCCAGCAGCCAACTGCCCCAGGGGGAGCAGTACTTC. It codes for CASSQLPQGEQYF.

The chain links TRBV5-1 to TRBJ1-6, with D possibly being TRBD1 (5 bases). V was cut by 2 bases and J by 4 bases, with 13 bases left in between. The germline gives CDR1 SGHRS, CDR2 YFSETQ. The length of the CDR3 is 16 residues. The CDR3: CASSLAGLRYNSPLHF. CDR3 nucleotide sequence: TGCGCCAGCAGCTTAGCGGGACTTAGGTATAATTCACCCCTCCACTTT. Variable domain in full (rest from reference TRBV5-1 and TRBJ1-6): KAGVTQTPRYLIKTRGQQVTLSCSPISGHRSVSWYQQTPGQGLQFLFEYFSETQRNKGNFPGRFSGRQFSNSRSEMNVSTLELGDSALYLCASSLAGLRYNSPLHFGNGTRLTVT.

The chain joins TRBV5-5 to TRBJ1-2; D is uncertain. Germline lookup yields CDR1 SGHKS and CDR2 YYEKEE (reference sequence). V was clipped by 4 bases and J by 4 bases, with 11 bases between them. The CDR3 is 13 amino acids. The DNA of the CDR3 is TGTGCCAGCAGCAGCCAGGTTGCCTATGGCTACACCTTC. This codes for CASSSQVAYGYTF.

The chain carries TRBV7-9 and TRBJ2-7, with 10 bases fitting TRBD1. V lost 1 base to trimming and J lost 3 bases; unmatched junction nucleotides: 6. Germline assignment: CDR1 SEHNR and CDR2 FQNEAQ (reference sequence). The CDR3 is 16 amino acids. In nucleotides, the CDR3 is TGTGCCAGCAGCTTAGGGGGGGGACAGGGGAGCTACGAGCAGTACTTC. Its protein is CASSLGGGQGSYEQYF.

J is TRBJ2-1 and V is TRBV5-1, with 9 bases identical to TRBD2. The germline V gene encodes CDR1 SGHRS and CDR2 YFSETQ. The length of the CDR3 is 16 residues. Trimming at V came to 3 bases and at J to 7 bases, leaving 11 bases not matched to a gene. CDR3 in DNA: TGCGCCAGCAGCTCTAGTAGCGGGAGAGGGTGGAATGAGCAGTTCTTC. The encoded protein is CASSSSSGRGWNEQFF.

The chain employs TRBV6-5 and TRBJ1-6, with TRBD1 matching 9 bases. CDR1 is MNHEY, CDR2 SVGAGI, per germline. This CDR3 region has 15 residues. V shed 1 base, J shed 10 bases, and the junction held 5 bases outside the gene matches. DNA for the CDR3: TGTGCCAGCAGTTACTGGGGACAGGGTGGATCACCCCTCCACTTT. This gives the protein CASSYWGQGGSPLHF.

The chain employs TRBV7-3 and TRBJ2-3, with 9 nucleotides matching TRBD2. The CDR3 has 15 residues. Trimming took 1 base from V and 8 from J; bases not matched to a gene: 7. CDR1 SGHTA and CDR2 FQGTGA come from the germline V gene. The CDR3 is CASSLNGGRAATQYF. CDR3 bases: TGTGCCAGCAGCTTAAACGGCGGGAGGGCCGCTACGCAGTATTTT.

The chain is built from TRBV5-4 and TRBJ1-6, with D uncertain. CDR1 and CDR2 (germline): SGHNT, YYREEE (reference sequence). There are 16 residues in the CDR3. Trimming shortened V by 4 bases and J by 1 base, and 12 bases separated the two germline ends. CDR3 DNA sequence: TGTGCCAGCAGCCCAGGAGGGCAATCCTATAATTCACCCCTCCACTTT. Protein product: CASSPGGQSYNSPLHF.

V gene TRBV5-1 combines with J gene TRBJ2-5, with D possibly being TRBD1 (6 bases). The CDR3 has 13 residues. Germline V gene sequence: CDR1 SGHRS, CDR2 YFSETQ. Between the trimmed V and J ends, which lost 0 bases and 5 bases, there was a span of 8 bases. CDR3 protein: CASSLDRDETQYF. The CDR3 DNA sequence: TGCGCCAGCAGCTTGGACAGGGATGAGACCCAGTACTTC.

In nucleotides, the CDR3 is TGTGCCAGCAGCCCGCCCGGGAACAGGGGTTCCTACGAGCAGTACTTC. It translates to CASSPPGNRGSYEQYF. The rearrangement joins TRBV2 to TRBJ2-7, with TRBD1 identical over 7 bases. This CDR3 spans 16 amino acids. With V trimmed by 6 bases and J by 1 base, 12 bases remained unmatched. In germline, CDR1 is SNHLY, CDR2 FYNNEI.

The V call is TRBV7-8, the J call TRBJ1-1; D not resolved. Per the germline V gene, CDR1 is SGHVS and CDR2 is FQNEAQ. This CDR3 has 12 residues. With 2 bases removed from V and 4 bases from J, the gap between germline ends came to 5 bases. CDR3 sequence: CASSLLLTEAFF. In DNA, the CDR3 is TGTGCCAGCAGCTTACTTCTCACTGAAGCTTTCTTT.

V and J are TRBV7-9 and TRBJ1-1; TRBD1 agrees at 9 bases. Germline V gene sequence: CDR1 SEHNR, CDR2 FQNEAQ (reference sequence). CDR3 length: 17 amino acids. V lost 5 bases and J lost 3; bases outside the gene matches: 13. CDR3 DNA: TGTGCCAGCAGCCCGCCGACAGGGGGTTGGGGCCACACTGAAGCTTTCTTT. As protein: CASSPPTGGWGHTEAFF.

The chain uses TRBV5-1 and TRBJ2-3; D perhaps matches TRBD2 (5 bases). Trimming took off 0 bases at V and 3 bases at J, with 8 bases between the two ends. This CDR3 spans 14 amino acids. Germline V lookup: CDR1 SGHRS, CDR2 YFSETQ. The chain's CDR3 is CASSLGSVTDTQYF. The CDR3 coding sequence is TGCGCCAGCAGCTTGGGTAGCGTGACAGATACGCAGTATTTT.

This rearrangement joins TRBV5-5 to TRBJ2-7; D unclear. V was cut by 4 bases and J by 6 bases, with 17 bases left in between. Germline CDR1 SGHKS, CDR2 YYEKEE (reference sequence). CDR3 length: 14 amino acids. The CDR3 loop reads CASSPNLQTSEQYF. The CDR3 region has the DNA TGTGCCAGCAGCCCCAACCTCCAGACTTCCGAGCAGTACTTC.

The chain has TRBV19 and TRBJ1-2; D uncertain. CDR1 is LNHDA, CDR2 SQIVND, per germline (reference sequence). The CDR3 contains 14 residues. Trimming took off 7 bases at V and 3 bases at J, with 15 bases between the two ends. Written as DNA, the CDR3 is TGTGCCAGTATACCCGGAGGAACCTACTATGGCTACACCTTC. Its translation is CASIPGGTYYGYTF.

V and J are TRBV18 and TRBJ1-1; D is perhaps TRBD1 (5 bases). Germline CDR1 is KGHSH and CDR2 is LQKENI. Between the trimmed V and J ends, which lost 6 bases and 3 bases, there was a span of 14 bases. The CDR3 spans 14 residues. The chain's CDR3 is CASSRGGGDTEAFF. DNA of the CDR3: TGTGCCAGCTCTCGAGGCGGGGGGGACACTGAAGCTTTCTTT.

The sample holds a few counts of this clone. The chain carries TRBV30 and TRBJ1-4, with TRBD1 as a possible D gene (5 bases). This CDR3 comprises 14 residues. Germline lookup yields CDR1 GTSNPN and CDR2 SVGIG (reference sequence). V shed 4 bases and J shed 5 bases, with 14 bases lying between them. CDR3 in DNA: TGTGCCTGGATGGGGGGTGCGAGCAATGAAAAACTGTTTTTT. Its protein product is CAWMGGASNEKLFF. The whole variable domain, filled in from reference TRBV30 and TRBJ1-4, reads SQTIHQWPATLVQPVGSPLSLECTVEGTSNPNLYWYRQAAGRGLQLLFYSVGIGQISSEVPQNLSASRPQDRQFILSSKKLLLSDSGFYLCAWMGGASNEKLFFGSGTQLSVL.